The clone carrying this TCR beta chain was counted at least ten times. The V end lost 4 bases, the J end lost 8 bases, and 14 bases lay between the germline ends. Germline V gives CDR1 LGHDT, CDR2 YNNKEL (reference sequence). The CDR3 totals 13 residues. These data are taken from a study of T cells in Graves' hyperthyroidism and ophthalmopathy. The overall study: Blood from the periphery was taken at initial diagnosis, before any treatment.

TCR beta CDR3 regions were amplified from RNA transcripts. A first-round RT-PCR of the TCR CDR3 used the HTBI primer set. TCRdb reanalysed the multiplex PCR reads using MiXCR and keeps one entry per CDR3 protein. The sample has 500,000 to 650,000 distinct CDR3 sequences, around 13% seen once. The chain links TRBV3-1 to TRBJ1-1, with D perhaps TRBD1 (6 bases). This TCR was recovered from a woman in her thirties or forties with Graves' hyperthyroidism. The specimen was blood. This CDR3 is CASSPTGQIEAFF. The CDR3 region has the DNA TGTGCCAGCAGCCCGACCGGACAGATAGAAGCTTTCTTT.